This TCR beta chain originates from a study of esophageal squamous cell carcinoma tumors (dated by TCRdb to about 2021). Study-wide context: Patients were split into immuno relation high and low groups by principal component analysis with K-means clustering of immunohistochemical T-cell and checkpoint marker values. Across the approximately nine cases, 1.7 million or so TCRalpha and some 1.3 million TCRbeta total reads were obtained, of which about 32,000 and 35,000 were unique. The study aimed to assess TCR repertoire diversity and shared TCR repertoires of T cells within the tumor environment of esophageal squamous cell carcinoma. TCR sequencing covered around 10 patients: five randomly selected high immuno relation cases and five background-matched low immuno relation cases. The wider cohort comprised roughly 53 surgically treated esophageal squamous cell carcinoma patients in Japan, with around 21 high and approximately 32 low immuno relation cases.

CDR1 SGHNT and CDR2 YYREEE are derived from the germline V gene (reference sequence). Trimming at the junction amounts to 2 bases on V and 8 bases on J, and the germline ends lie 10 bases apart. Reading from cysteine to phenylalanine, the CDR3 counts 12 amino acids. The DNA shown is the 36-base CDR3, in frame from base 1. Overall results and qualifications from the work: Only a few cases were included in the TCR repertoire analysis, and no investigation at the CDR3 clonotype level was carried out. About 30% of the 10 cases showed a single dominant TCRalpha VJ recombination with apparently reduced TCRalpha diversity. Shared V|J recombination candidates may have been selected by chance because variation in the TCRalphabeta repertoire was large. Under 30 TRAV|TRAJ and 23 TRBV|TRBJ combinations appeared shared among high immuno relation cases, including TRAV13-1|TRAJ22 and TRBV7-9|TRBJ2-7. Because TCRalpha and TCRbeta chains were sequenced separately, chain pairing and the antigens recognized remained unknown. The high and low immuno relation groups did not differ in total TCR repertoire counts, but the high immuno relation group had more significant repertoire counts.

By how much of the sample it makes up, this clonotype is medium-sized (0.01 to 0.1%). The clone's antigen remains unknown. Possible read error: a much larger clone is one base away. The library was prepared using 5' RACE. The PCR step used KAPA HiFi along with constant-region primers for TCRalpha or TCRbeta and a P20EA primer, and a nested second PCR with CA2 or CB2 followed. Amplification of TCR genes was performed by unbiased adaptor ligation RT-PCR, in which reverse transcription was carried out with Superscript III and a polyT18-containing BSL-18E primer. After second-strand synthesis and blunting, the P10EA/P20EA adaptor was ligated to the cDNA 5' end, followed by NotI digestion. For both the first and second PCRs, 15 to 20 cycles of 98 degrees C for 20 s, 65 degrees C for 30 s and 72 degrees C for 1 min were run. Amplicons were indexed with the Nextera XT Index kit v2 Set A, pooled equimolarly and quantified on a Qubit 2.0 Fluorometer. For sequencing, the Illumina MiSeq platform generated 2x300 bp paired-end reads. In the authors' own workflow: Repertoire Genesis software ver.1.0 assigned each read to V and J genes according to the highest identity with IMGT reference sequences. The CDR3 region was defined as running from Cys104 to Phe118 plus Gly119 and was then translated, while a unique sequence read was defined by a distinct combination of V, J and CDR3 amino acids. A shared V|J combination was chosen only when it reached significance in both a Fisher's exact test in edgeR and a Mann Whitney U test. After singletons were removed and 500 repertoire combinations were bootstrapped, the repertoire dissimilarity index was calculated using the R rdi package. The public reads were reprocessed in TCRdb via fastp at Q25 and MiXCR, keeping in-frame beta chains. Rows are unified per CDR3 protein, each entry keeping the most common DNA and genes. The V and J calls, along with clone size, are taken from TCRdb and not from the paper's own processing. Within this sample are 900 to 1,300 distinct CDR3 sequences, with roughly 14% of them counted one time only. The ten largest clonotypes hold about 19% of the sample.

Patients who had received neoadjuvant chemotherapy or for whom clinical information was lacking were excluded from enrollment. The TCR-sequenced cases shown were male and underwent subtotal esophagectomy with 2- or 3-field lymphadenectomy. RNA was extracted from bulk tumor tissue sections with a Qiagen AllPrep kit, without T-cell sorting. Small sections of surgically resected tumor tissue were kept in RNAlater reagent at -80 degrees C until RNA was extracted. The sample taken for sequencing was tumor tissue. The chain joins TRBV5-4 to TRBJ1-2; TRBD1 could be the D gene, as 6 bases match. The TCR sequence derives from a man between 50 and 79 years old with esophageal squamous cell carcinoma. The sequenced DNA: TGTGCCAGCAGCTTATCGGGGGGCGGCTACACCTTC. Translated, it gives CASSLSGGGYTF.